This entry describes one TCR beta chain. This entry comes from a study of T cells in Graves' hyperthyroidism and ophthalmopathy. The CDR3 has 15 residues. Germline V gene data show CDR1 as SGHVS and CDR2 as FQNEAQ. Trimming cost V 0 bases and J 7 bases, with 16 bases left between them. Orbital computed tomography and thyroid ultrasound, together with serum TRAb and thyroxine and clinical symptoms, were used for diagnoses. Out of roughly 9.1 ml of fresh peripheral blood came the PBMCs. From RNA transcripts, TCR beta CDR3 regions were amplified. First-round RT-PCR with HTBI primers amplified the TCR CDR3 region. Using its own MiXCR run on the multiplex PCR reads, TCRdb lists one record per CDR3 protein. The repertoire consists of 490,000 or so distinct CDR3 sequences, with 15% to 20% occurring once and the leading ten covering 25% to 30%.

This chain links TRBV7-8 with TRBJ2-7; weak D call: TRBD2 (6 bases). The clonotype originates from a woman younger than 45 with Graves' ophthalmopathy. Sample: blood. The CDR3 here is CASSLAGGVLGEQYF. For the CDR3, the DNA is TGTGCCAGCAGCTTAGCTGGAGGGGTGCTGGGGGAGCAGTACTTC.